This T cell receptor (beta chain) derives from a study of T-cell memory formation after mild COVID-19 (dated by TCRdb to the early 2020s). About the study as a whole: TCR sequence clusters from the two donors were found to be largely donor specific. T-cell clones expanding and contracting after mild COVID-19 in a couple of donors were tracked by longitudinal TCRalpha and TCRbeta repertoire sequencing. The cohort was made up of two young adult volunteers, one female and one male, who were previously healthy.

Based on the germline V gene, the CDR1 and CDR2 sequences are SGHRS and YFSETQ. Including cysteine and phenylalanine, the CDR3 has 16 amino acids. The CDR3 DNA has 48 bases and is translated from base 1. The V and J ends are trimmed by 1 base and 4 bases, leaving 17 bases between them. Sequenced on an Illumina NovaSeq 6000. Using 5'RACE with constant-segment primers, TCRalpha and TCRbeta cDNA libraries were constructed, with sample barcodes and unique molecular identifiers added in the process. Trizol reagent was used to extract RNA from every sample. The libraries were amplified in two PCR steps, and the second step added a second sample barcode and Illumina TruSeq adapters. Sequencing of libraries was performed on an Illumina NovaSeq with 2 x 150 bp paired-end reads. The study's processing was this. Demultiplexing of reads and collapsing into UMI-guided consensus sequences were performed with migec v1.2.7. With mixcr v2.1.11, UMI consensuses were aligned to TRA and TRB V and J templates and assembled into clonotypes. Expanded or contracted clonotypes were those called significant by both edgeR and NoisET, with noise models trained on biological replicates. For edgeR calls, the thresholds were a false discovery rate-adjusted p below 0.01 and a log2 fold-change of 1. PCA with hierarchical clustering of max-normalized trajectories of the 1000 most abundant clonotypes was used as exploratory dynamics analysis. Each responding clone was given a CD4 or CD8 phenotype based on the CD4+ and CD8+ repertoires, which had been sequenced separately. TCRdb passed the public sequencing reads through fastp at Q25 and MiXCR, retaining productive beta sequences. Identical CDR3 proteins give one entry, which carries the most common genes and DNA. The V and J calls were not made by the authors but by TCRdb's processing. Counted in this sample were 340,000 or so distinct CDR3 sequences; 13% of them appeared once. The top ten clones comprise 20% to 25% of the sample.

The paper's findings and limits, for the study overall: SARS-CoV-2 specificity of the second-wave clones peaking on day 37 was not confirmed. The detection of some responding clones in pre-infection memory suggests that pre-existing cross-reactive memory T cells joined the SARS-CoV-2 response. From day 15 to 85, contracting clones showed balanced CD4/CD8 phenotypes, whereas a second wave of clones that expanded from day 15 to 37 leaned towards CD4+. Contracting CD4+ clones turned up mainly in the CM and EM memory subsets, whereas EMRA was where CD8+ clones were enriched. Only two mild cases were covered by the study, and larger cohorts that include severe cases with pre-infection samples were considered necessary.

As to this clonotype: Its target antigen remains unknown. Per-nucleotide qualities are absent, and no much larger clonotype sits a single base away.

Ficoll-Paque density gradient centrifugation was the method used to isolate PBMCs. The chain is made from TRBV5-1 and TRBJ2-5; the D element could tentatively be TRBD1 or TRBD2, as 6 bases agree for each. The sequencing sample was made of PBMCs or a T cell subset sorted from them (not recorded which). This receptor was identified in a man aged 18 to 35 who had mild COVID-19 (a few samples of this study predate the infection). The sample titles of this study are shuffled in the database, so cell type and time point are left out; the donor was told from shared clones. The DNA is TGCGCCAGCAGCTTGAGGGCCGGGGGCACGGCAGAGACCCAGTACTTC. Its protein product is CASSLRAGGTAETQYF. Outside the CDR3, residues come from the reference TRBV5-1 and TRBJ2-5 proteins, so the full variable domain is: KAGVTQTPRYLIKTRGQQVTLSCSPISGHRSVSWYQQTPGQGLQFLFEYFSETQRNKGNFPGRFSGRQFSNSRSEMNVSTLELGDSALYLCASSLRAGGTAETQYFGPGTRLLVL.